This T cell receptor (beta chain) stems from a study of CD8+ T cells in alopecia areata. Overall study: Tofacitinib was taken orally by treated patients, and the dose was 5 to 10 mg twice daily. Tofacitinib ran for 6 to 18 months before 6 months off drug.

Germline CDR1 is GTSNPN and CDR2 is SVGIG (reference sequence). V was pared by 6 bases and J by 2 bases, with 10 bases between. CDR3 length: 12 amino acids. RNA was isolated and reverse transcribed to cDNA, the sequencing template. This table comes from immunoSEQ multiplex PCR, and its TCRdb copy is limited to in-frame clones, with some not included. The sample consists of some 100,000 clones, roughly two fifths of them appearing once. This clone occurred a few times. The antigen remains undetermined. Findings of the study overall: Higher clonality was seen in lesional scalp than in normal scalp, especially in alopecia totalis/universalis.

The chain employs TRBV30 and TRBJ1-2; D gene ambiguous. This TCR came from a human donor with alopecia areata. Sequencing was performed on CD4+ T cells sorted from blood. CDR3 bases: TGTGCCTGCAGACGGGAAAACTATGGCTACACCTTC. Translation gives CACRRENYGYTF.